The 19 T cell receptor beta chains listed next were all sequenced from one sample in a study of graft-versus-host responses after intestinal transplantation. Clones were sequenced by immunoSEQ multiplex PCR, and TCRdb holds only the in-frame ones, with some missing. The top ten clones hold around 1.7% of a sample with about 60,000 clones, approximately 88% of them seen once. Graft tissue was processed to release intraepithelial and lamina propria lymphocytes. Source: ileum tissue, taken around 350 days after transplant. The receptor set was obtained from a human patient who received an intestinal transplant, so some T cells may come from the graft donor.

In this sample, this clone turned up once. The CDR3, as DNA: TGCAGCGTTGGTTGGACCTCCTACGAGCAGTACTTC. Translation gives CSVGWTSYEQYF. The J gene is TRBJ2-7, the V gene TRBV29-1; no reliable D call. The CDR3 runs 12 residues. The V end lost 4 bases, the J end lost 0 bases, and 7 bases lay between the germline ends. Germline CDR1 is SQVTM and CDR2 is ANQGSEA.

The J gene is TRBJ1-1, the V gene TRBV6-5; TRBD1 matches at 8 bases. Germline CDR1 is MNHEY and CDR2 is SVGAGI. There are 12 residues in the CDR3. J was trimmed by 5 bases and V by 6 bases; bases with no gene match: 2. CDR3 amino acids: CASSRDRTEAFF. DNA of the CDR3: TGTGCCAGCAGCCGGGACAGGACTGAAGCTTTCTTT.

This clone appeared a few times. The V and J genes are TRBV7-9 and TRBJ1-3; D remains unclear. The CDR3 extends over 13 amino acids. CDR1 and CDR2 (germline): SEHNR, FQNEAQ (reference sequence). V lost 3 bases, J lost 4 bases, and 7 bases lay in between. The CDR3 DNA follows: TGTGCCAGCAGCTTTCTACTCGGAAACACCATATATTTT. This translates into CASSFLLGNTIYF.

This clone turned up a few times. The rearrangement joins TRBV6-1 to TRBJ1-3; D call uncertain. Germline V gene data show CDR1 as MNHNS and CDR2 as SASEGT. There are 17 residues in the CDR3. V lost 2 bases and J lost 0, with 14 bases in between. CDR3 sequence: CASSERVRVSSGNTIYF. As DNA, the CDR3 is TGTGCCAGCAGTGAAAGGGTCAGAGTATCCTCTGGAAACACCATATATTTT.

The gene calls are TRBV6-6 and TRBJ2-7; tentatively, D is TRBD1 or TRBD2 (7 bases each). The V gene's germline CDR1 is MNHNY and CDR2 SVGAGI (reference sequence). Trimming cost V 0 bases and J 6 bases, with 18 bases left between them. The CDR3 totals 16 residues. The CDR3 spells CASSYSGTGAGAEQYF. Here the CDR3 DNA reads TGTGCCAGCAGTTACTCCGGCACAGGGGCGGGGGCCGAGCAGTACTTC.

The chain carries TRBV19 and TRBJ2-1, with 9 bases fitting TRBD1. The CDR3 extends over 15 amino acids. The ends lost 4 bases at V and 6 bases at J; junction bases unmatched: 7. Germline-derived CDR1 and CDR2 are LNHDA and SQIVND (reference sequence). CDR3 nucleotide sequence: TGTGCCAGTAGTAGCCACCGGGACAGGGTCAATGAGCAGTTCTTC. This codes for CASSSHRDRVNEQFF.

The chain recombines TRBV23-1 with TRBJ2-3; D perhaps matches TRBD2 (5 bases). TRBV23-1 is identified as an open reading frame with a role that is uncertain. V lost 0 bases and J 1 base, leaving 17 bases between the germline ends. CDR3 length equals 18 residues. DNA of the CDR3: TGCGCCAGCAGTCAATCCCCCGTAGCGACACAATGCACAGATACGCAGTATTTT. The encoded protein is CASSQSPVATQCTDTQYF.

The chain employs TRBV6-5 and TRBJ2-7, with D perhaps TRBD1 (6 bases). The germline V and J ends were trimmed by 2 bases and 4 bases, with 15 bases remaining between them. Germline lookup yields CDR1 MNHEY and CDR2 SVGAGI. CDR3 length: 15 residues. The CDR3 nucleotides read TGTGCCAGCAGTTACGCCGCCGGGACAACATACGAGCAGTACTTC. It encodes CASSYAAGTTYEQYF.

V and J are TRBV7-3 and TRBJ2-2; possibly TRBD1 for D (6 bases). V was pared by 1 base and J by 6 bases, with 15 bases between. Germline-derived CDR1 and CDR2 are SGHTA and FQGTGA. The CDR3 totals 16 residues. This CDR3 is CASSLNPGDWPGELFF. The CDR3 DNA is TGTGCCAGCAGCTTAAATCCAGGGGATTGGCCCGGGGAGCTGTTTTTT.

The chain has TRBV13 and TRBJ1-1; the match to TRBD1 covers 7 bases. The CDR3 contains 14 residues. Trimming took 5 bases from V and 5 from J; bases not matched to a gene: 8. Germline V lookup: CDR1 PRHDT, CDR2 FYEKMQ (reference sequence). The CDR3 DNA sequence: TGTGCCAGCAGCCCTCCGACAGGGAAAACTGAAGCTTTCTTT. Protein sequence: CASSPPTGKTEAFF. Filled out from reference TRBV13 and TRBJ1-1, the complete variable domain reads AAGVIQSPRHLIKEKRETATLKCYPIPRHDTVYWYQQGPGQDPQFLISFYEKMQSDKGSIPDRFSAQQFSDYHSELNMSSLELGDSALYFCASSPPTGKTEAFFGQGTRLTVV.

The chain carries TRBV28 and TRBJ2-5, with TRBD2 matching over 9 bases. The V and J ends lost 3 bases and 5 bases, in that order; junction bases with no gene match: 16. This CDR3 has 18 residues. Germline V gene lookup returns CDR1 MDHEN and CDR2 SYDVKM. CDR3 amino acids: CASSFPGGSGRFRETQYF. The DNA for the CDR3 is TGTGCCAGCAGTTTCCCCGGAGGGAGCGGGAGGTTTCGCGAGACCCAGTACTTC.

The rearrangement uses TRBV6-1 and TRBJ2-7; D is uncertain. V was clipped by 8 bases and J by 4 bases, with 9 bases between them. CDR1 MNHNS and CDR2 SASEGT come from the germline V gene. CDR3 length equals 11 residues. CDR3 residues: CASRMGYEQYF. The CDR3 DNA follows: TGTGCCAGCCGAATGGGTTACGAGCAGTACTTC.

The chain is built from TRBV9 and TRBJ1-4; 11 bases align to TRBD1. Trimming took 4 bases from V and 5 from J; bases not matched to a gene: 4. Germline V gene data show CDR1 as SGDLS and CDR2 as YYNGEE. The CDR3 extends over 15 amino acids. Written as DNA, the CDR3 is TGTGCCAGCAGCTTAGGGACAGGGGGGAATGAAAAACTGTTTTTT. Amino acid sequence: CASSLGTGGNEKLFF.

The chain links TRBV7-9 to TRBJ1-2, with a tentative D call TRBD1 (5 bases). Trimming removed 5 bases from V and 5 bases from J, with 21 bases in between. Germline lookup yields CDR1 SEHNR and CDR2 FQNEAQ (reference sequence). The CDR3 extends over 16 amino acids. The CDR3 loop reads CASSPTGAGSSYGYTF. The CDR3 DNA reads as TGTGCCAGCAGCCCAACTGGGGCAGGCAGTTCGTATGGCTACACCTTC.

The chain joins TRBV4-2 to TRBJ2-1; no firm D call. V was shortened by 3 bases and J by 7 bases, with 4 bases between the two germline ends. The CDR3 totals 11 residues. Germline CDR1 reads LGHNA; CDR2 reads YNFKEQ. CDR3 sequence reads: CASSQRNEQFF. The CDR3 region has the DNA TGTGCCAGCAGCCAGAGAAATGAGCAGTTCTTC.

The chain carries TRBV19 and TRBJ2-1; D is perhaps TRBD1 or TRBD2 (5 bases each). Trimming took off 6 bases at V and 9 bases at J, with 18 bases between the two ends. The germline gives CDR1 LNHDA, CDR2 SQIVND (reference sequence). The CDR3 has 14 residues. The CDR3 protein is CASRYTGTSGEQFF. The CDR3 nucleotides read TGTGCCAGTAGATACACCGGGACCTCCGGTGAGCAGTTCTTC.

The chain carries TRBV7-9 and TRBJ1-1; D gene uncertain. From germline, CDR1 is SEHNR and CDR2 FQNEAQ (reference sequence). The CDR3 sequence is 13 residues long. Trimming took off 5 bases at V and 3 bases at J, with 10 bases between the two ends. The chain's CDR3 is CASSNDRDTEAFF. The CDR3 nucleotides are TGTGCCAGCAGCAACGACCGGGACACTGAAGCTTTCTTT.

The rearrangement uses TRBV7-3 and TRBJ2-3; 8 bases fit TRBD2. V dropped 2 bases and J dropped 3; count of bases not matched to a gene: 4. CDR3 length: 15 amino acids. Looked up from germline, CDR1 is SGHTA and CDR2 is FQGTGA. The CDR3 DNA sequence: TGTGCCAGCAGCTTAGTAGCGGGATGGACAGATACGCAGTATTTT. This sequence encodes CASSLVAGWTDTQYF.

The chain has TRBV5-1 and TRBJ1-1; D remains ambiguous. CDR3 size: 15 residues. The V end lost 2 bases, the J end lost 0 bases, and 11 bases lay between the germline ends. The germline V gene encodes CDR1 SGHRS and CDR2 YFSETQ. CDR3 coding DNA: TGCGCCAGCAGCTTTGGGTATGACGTGAACACTGAAGCTTTCTTT. It yields the protein CASSFGYDVNTEAFF.